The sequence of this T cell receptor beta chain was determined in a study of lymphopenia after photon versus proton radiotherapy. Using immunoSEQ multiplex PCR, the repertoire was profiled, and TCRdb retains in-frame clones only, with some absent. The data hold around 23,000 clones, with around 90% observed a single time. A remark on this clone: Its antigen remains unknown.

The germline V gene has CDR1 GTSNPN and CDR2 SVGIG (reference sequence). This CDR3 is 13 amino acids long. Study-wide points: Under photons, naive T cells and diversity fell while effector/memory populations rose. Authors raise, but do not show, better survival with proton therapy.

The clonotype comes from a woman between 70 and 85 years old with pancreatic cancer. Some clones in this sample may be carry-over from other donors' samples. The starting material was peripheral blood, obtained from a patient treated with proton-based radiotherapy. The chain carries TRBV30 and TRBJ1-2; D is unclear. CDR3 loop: CAESGPASDGYTF. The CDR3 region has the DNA TGTGCGGAATCCGGGCCTGCAAGTGATGGCTACACCTTC.